What follows is one T cell receptor (beta chain) and its context. Its cognate antigen is unknown. This CDR3 is built from 14 residues. V lost 6 bases and J 9 bases, leaving 21 bases between the germline ends. Germline loops: CDR1 LNHDA, CDR2 SQIVND (reference sequence). Some clones are missing from TCRdb's copy, which holds only in-frame ones; the method was immunoSEQ multiplex PCR. The profile shows approximately 44,000 clones, approximately 83% of them singletons. Anyone with autoimmune disease history or systemic immunosuppression was excluded. This sample was taken from a study of OX40 agonist ivuxolimab in advanced cancers. Looking at the study overall: Every patient in dose escalation had hepatocellular carcinoma, melanoma, renal cell or head and neck cancer. Partial responses occurred in Three dose-escalation patients, one with hepatocellular carcinoma and two with cutaneous melanoma. Study-level findings and limits: Certain nonresponders additionally had low normalized T-cell clonal expansion.

The sequence was obtained from an adult with an advanced solid tumor such as melanoma, head and neck, liver or kidney cancer. The chain has TRBV19 and TRBJ2-7; D gene ambiguous. The material sequenced was CD4+ or CD8+ T cells sorted from blood, taken in a trial of the OX40 agonist ivuxolimab. DNA of the CDR3: TGTGCCAGTAGCGCCACCGGGTCCAACAACGGGCAGTACTTC. Translated: CASSATGSNNGQYF. Full variable domain (remainder filled in from reference TRBV19 and TRBJ2-7): DGGITQSPKYLFRKEGQNVTLSCEQNLNHDAMYWYRQDPGQGLRLIYYSQIVNDFQKGDIAEGYSVSREKKESFPLTVTSAQKNPTAFYLCASSATGSNNGQYFGPGTRLTVT.